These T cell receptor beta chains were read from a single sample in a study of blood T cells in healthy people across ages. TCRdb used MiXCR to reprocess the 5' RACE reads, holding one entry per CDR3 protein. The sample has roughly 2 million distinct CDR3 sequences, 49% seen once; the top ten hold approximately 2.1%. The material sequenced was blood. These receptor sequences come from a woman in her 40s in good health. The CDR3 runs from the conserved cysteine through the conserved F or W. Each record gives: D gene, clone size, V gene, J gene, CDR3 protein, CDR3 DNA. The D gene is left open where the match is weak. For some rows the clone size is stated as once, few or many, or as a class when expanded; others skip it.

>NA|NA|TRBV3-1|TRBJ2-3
CASSHNQGPLYTDTRYF
TGTGCCAGCAGCCACAACCAGGGGCCCCTCTACACAGATACGCGGTATTTT
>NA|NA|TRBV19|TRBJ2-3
CASSPLRDIGTDTQYF
TGTGCCAGTAGTCCACTCCGGGACATCGGCACAGATACGCAGTATTTT
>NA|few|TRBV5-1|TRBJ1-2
CASSLENNYGYTF
TGCGCCAGCAGCTTGGAAAACAACTATGGCTACACCTTC
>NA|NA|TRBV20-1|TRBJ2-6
CSARGGTGANVLTF
TGCAGTGCTAGAGGAGGGACTGGGGCCAACGTCCTGACTTTC
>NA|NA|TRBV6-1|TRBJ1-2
CASSTGTVSNGYTF
TGTGCCAGCAGCACTGGGACCGTATCGAATGGCTACACCTTC
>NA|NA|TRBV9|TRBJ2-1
CASSVEPRGNEQFF
TGTGCCAGCAGCGTAGAGCCTAGGGGGAATGAGCAGTTCTTC
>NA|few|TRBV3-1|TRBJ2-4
CASSALAKNIQYF
TGTGCCAGCAGCGCCCTAGCCAAAAACATTCAGTACTTC
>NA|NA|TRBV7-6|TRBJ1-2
CASSPWSEPGYGYGYTF
TGTGCCAGCAGCCCGTGGTCGGAGCCAGGGTATGGCTACGGCTACACCTTC
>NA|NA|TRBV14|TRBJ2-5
CASSLLMEGETQYF
TGTGCCAGCAGCCTCCTCATGGAAGGGGAGACCCAGTACTTC
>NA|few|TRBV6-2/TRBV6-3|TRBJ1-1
CASSYAAGGTEAFF
TGTGCCAGCAGTTACGCGGCGGGGGGCACTGAAGCTTTCTTT
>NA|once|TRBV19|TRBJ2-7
CASSMQVNHEQYF
TGTGCCAGTAGTATGCAGGTTAACCACGAGCAGTACTTC
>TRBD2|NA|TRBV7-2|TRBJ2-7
CASSPRRLAGTYEQYF
TGTGCCAGCAGCCCGCGTCGACTAGCGGGAACCTACGAGCAGTACTTC
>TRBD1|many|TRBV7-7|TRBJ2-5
CASSRDREETQYF
TGTGCCAGCAGCCGGGACAGGGAAGAGACCCAGTACTTC